This T cell receptor (beta chain) is drawn from a study of pediatric ulcerative colitis. Study-level findings and limits: Rectal repertoires separated controls, mild-moderate and acute severe colitis. A couple of rectal clonotypes were found only in ulcerative colitis patients, all of them.

CDR3 length: 12 residues. V lost 5 bases, J lost 1 base, and 6 bases lay in between. Germline V gene sequence: CDR1 SNHLY, CDR2 FYNNEI. Using immunoSEQ multiplex PCR, the repertoire was profiled, and TCRdb retains in-frame clones only, with some absent. The data hold more than 45,000 clones, with 85% to 90% observed a single time. Controls had colonoscopy for suspected IBD, with normal endoscopy and no IBD the following year. Blood was drawn at the time of colonoscopy. This clone was seen once. The antigen is not known. The genes are TRBV2 and TRBJ2-7; D gene ambiguous. This receptor was identified in a boy under 18 who was a control in a study of pediatric ulcerative colitis. The specimen sequenced was blood. This CDR3 reads CASSPNSYEQYF. DNA for the CDR3: TGTGCCAGCAGTCCTAATTCCTACGAGCAGTACTTC.